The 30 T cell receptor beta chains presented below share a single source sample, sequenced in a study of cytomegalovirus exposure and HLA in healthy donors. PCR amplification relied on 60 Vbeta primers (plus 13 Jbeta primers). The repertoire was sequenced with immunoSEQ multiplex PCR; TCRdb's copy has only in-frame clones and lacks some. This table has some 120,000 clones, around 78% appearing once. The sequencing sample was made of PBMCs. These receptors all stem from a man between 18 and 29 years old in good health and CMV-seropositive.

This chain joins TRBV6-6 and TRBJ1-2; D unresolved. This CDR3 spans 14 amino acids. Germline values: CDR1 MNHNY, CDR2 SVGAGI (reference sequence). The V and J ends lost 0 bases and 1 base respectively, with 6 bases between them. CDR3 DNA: TGTGCCAGCAGTTACTCGCGAGATAACTATGGCTACACCTTC. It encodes CASSYSRDNYGYTF.

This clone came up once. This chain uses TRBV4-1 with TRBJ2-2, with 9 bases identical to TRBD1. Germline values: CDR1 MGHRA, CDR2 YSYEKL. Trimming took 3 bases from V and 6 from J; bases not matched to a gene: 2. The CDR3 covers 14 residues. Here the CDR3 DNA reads TGCGCCAGCAGCCAGAGGACAGGGGCCGGGGAGCTGTTTTTT. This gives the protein CASSQRTGAGELFF.

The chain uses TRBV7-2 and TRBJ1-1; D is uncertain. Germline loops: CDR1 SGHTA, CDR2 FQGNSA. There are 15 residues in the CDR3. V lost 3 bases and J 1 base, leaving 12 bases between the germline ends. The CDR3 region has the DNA TGTGCCAGCAGCTTTAGCGTACAGACGAACACTGAAGCTTTCTTT. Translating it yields CASSFSVQTNTEAFF.

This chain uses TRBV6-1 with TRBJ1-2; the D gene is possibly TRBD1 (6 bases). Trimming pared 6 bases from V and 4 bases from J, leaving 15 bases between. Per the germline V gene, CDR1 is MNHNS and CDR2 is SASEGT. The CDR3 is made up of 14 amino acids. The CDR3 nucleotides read TGTGCCAGCAGCCTCAGGGGACCCCCCTATGGCTACACCTTC. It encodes CASSLRGPPYGYTF.

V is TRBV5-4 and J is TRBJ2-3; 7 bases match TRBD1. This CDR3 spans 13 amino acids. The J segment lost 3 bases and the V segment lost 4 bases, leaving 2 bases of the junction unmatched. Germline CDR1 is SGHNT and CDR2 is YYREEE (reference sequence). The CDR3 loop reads CASSQQGTDTQYF. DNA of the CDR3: TGTGCCAGCAGCCAACAGGGGACAGATACGCAGTATTTT.

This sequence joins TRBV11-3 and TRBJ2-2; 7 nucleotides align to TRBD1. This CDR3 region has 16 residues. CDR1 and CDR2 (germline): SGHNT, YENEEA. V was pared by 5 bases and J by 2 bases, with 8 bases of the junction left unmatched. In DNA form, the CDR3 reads TGTGCCAGCAGCACCCGACAGGGTCCAAACACCGGGGAGCTGTTTTTT. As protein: CASSTRQGPNTGELFF.

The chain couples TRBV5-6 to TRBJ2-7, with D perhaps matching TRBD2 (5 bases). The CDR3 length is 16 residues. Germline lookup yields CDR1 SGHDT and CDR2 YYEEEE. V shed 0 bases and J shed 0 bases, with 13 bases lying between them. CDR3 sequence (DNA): TGTGCCAGCAGCTTGGGCGGGCCGTATTCCTCCTACGAGCAGTACTTC. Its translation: CASSLGGPYSSYEQYF.

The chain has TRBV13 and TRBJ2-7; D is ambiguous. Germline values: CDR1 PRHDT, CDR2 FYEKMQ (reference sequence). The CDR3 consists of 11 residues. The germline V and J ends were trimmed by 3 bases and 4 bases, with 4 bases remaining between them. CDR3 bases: TGTGCCAGCAGCTTTATATACGAGCAGTACTTC. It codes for CASSFIYEQYF. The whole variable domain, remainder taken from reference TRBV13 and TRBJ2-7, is AAGVIQSPRHLIKEKRETATLKCYPIPRHDTVYWYQQGPGQDPQFLISFYEKMQSDKGSIPDRFSAQQFSDYHSELNMSSLELGDSALYFCASSFIYEQYFGPGTRLTVT.

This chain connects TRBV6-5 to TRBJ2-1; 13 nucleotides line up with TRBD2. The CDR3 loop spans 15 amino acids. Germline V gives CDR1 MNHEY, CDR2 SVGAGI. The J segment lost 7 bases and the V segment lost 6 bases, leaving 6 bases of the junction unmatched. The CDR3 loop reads CASSRTSGGANEQFF. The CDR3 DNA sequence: TGTGCCAGCAGCCGTACTAGCGGGGGGGCTAATGAGCAGTTCTTC.

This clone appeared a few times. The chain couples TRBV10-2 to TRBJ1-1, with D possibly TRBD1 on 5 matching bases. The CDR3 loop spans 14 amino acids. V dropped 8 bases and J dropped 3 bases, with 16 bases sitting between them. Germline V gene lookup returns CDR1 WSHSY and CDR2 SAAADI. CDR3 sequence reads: CASQFRGMDTEAFF. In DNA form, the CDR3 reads TGCGCCAGCCAATTCCGGGGGATGGACACTGAAGCTTTCTTT.

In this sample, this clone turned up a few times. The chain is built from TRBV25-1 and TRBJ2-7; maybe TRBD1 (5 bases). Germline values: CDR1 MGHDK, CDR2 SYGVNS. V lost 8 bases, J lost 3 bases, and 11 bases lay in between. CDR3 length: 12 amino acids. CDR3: CASRQTDYEQYF. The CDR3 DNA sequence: TGTGCCAGCCGACAGACCGACTACGAGCAGTACTTC.

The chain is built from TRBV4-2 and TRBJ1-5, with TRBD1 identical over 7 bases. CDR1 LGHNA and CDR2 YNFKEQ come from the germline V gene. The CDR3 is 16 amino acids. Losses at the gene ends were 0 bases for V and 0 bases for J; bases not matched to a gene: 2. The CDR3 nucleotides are TGTGCCAGCAGCCAAGAACAGGGGCATAGCAATCAGCCCCAGCATTTT. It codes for CASSQEQGHSNQPQHF.

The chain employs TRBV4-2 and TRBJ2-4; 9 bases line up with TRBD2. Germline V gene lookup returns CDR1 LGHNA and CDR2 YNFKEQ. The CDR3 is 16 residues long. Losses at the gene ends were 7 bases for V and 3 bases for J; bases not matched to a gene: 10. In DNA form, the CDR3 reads TGTGCCAGCACGGGTAGCGGGGGCCTGGGCAAAAACATTCAGTACTTC. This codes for CASTGSGGLGKNIQYF.

The CDR3 loop reads CASKREGDTEAFF. The CDR3 region has the DNA TGTGCCAGCAAGAGAGAGGGGGACACTGAAGCTTTCTTT. The chain is built from TRBV2 and TRBJ1-1, with a weak D call TRBD1 (6 bases). Germline assignment: CDR1 SNHLY and CDR2 FYNNEI. The CDR3 runs to 13 residues. Trimming left V 7 bases short and J 3 bases short, with 12 bases between.

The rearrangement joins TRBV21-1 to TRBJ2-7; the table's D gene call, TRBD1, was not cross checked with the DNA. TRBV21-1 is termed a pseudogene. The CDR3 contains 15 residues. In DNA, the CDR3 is TGTGCCAGCAGCAAAGGGGAACAGGGGGGTTACGAGCAGTACTTC. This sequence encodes CASSKGEQGGYEQYF.

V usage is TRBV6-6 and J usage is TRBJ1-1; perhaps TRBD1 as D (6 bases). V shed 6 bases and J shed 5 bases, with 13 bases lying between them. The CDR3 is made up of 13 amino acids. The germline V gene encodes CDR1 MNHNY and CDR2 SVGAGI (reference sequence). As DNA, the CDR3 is TGTGCCAGCAGAAGACAGGTCTCAACTGAAGCTTTCTTT. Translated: CASRRQVSTEAFF.

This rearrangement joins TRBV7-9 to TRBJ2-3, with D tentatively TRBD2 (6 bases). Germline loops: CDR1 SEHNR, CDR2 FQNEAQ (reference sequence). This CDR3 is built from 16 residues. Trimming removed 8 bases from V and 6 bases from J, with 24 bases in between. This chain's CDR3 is CASPRGSGHGDDTQYF. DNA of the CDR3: TGTGCCAGCCCTAGGGGCAGCGGGCATGGGGACGATACGCAGTATTTT. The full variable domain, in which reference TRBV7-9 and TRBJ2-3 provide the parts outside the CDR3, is DTGVSQNPRHKITKRGQNVTFRCDPISEHNRLYWYRQTLGQGPEFLTYFQNEAQLEKSRLLSDRFSAERPKGSFSTLEIQRTEQGDSAMYLCASPRGSGHGDDTQYFGPGTRLTVL.

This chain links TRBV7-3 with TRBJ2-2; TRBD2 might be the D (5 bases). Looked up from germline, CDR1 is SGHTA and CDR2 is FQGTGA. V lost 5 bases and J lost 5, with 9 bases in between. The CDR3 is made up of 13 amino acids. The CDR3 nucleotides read TGTGCCAGCAGCCCAACGGGGACCGGGGAGCTGTTTTTT. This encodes CASSPTGTGELFF. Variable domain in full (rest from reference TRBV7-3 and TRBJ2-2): GAGVSQTPSNKVTEKGKYVELRCDPISGHTALYWYRQSLGQGPEFLIYFQGTGAADDSGLPNDRFFAVRPEGSVSTLKIQRTERGDSAVYLCASSPTGTGELFFGEGSRLTVL.

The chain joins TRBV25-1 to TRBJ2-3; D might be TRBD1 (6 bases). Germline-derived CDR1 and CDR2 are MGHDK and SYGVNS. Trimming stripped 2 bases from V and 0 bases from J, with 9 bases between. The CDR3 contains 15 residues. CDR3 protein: CASSEGTYSTDTQYF. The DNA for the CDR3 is TGTGCCAGCAGTGAAGGGACATATAGCACAGATACGCAGTATTTT.

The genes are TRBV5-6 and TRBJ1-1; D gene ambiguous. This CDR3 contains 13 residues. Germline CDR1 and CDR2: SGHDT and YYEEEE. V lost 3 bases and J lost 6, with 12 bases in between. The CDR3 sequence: CASSSSGRPEAFF. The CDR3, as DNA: TGTGCCAGCAGCTCCTCGGGGAGACCTGAAGCTTTCTTT.

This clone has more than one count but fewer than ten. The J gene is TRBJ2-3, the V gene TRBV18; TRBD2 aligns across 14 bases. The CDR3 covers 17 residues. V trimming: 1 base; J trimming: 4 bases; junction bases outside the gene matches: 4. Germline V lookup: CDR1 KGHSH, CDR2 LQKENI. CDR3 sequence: CASSPRLAGGRPDTQYF. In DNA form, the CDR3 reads TGTGCCAGCTCACCACGACTAGCGGGGGGGCGGCCAGATACGCAGTATTTT.

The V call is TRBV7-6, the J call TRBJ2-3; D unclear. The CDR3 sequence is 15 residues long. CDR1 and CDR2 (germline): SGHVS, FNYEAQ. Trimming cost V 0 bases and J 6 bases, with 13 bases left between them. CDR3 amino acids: CASSLAWAPRDTQYF. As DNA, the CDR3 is TGTGCCAGCAGCTTAGCGTGGGCCCCCCGTGATACGCAGTATTTT.

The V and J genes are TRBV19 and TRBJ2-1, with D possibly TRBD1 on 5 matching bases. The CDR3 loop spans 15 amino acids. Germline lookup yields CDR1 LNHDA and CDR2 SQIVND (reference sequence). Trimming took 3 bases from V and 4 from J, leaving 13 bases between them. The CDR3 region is CASSMLGQLYNEQFF. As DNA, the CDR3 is TGTGCCAGTAGTATGTTGGGGCAGCTGTACAATGAGCAGTTCTTC.

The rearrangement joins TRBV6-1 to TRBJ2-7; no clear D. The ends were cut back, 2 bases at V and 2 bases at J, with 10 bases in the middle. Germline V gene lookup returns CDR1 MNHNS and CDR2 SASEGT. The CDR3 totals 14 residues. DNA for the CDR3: TGTGCCAGCAGTGAATACGGTACGCCCTACGAGCAGTACTTC. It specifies CASSEYGTPYEQYF.

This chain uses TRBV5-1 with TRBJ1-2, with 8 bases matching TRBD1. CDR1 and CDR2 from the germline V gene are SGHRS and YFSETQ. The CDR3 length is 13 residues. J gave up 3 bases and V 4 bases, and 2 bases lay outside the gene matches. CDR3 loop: CASSPGQDYGYTF. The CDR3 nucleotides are TGCGCCAGCAGCCCGGGACAGGACTATGGCTACACCTTC.

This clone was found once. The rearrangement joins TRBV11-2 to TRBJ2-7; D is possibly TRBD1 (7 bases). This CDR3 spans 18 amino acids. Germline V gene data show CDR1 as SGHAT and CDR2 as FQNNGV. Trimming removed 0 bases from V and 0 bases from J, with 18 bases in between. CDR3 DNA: TGTGCCAGCAGCTTAGAGTGGGCGGGGACAGTGTTCTCCTACGAGCAGTACTTC. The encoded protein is CASSLEWAGTVFSYEQYF.

Here the CDR3 reads CASSWDSGGYTF. CDR3 in DNA: TGCGCCAGCAGCTGGGACAGTGGTGGCTACACCTTC. The chain carries TRBV5-1 and TRBJ1-2; 7 positions match TRBD1. Trimming at V came to 3 bases and at J to 7 bases, leaving 3 bases not matched to a gene. Germline CDR1 and CDR2: SGHRS and YFSETQ. CDR3 length: 12 amino acids.

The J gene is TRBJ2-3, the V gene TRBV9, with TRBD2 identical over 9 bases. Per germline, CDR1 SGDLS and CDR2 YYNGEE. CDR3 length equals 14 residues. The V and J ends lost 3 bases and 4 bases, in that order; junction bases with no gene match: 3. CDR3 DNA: TGTGCCAGCAGCGGGACTAGCGAGGCAGATACGCAGTATTTT. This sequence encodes CASSGTSEADTQYF.

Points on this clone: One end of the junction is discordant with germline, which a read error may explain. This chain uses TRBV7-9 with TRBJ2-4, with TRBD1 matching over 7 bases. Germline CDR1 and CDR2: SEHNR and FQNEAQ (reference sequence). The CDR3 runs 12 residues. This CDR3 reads CSSNEGADIQYF. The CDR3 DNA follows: TGTTCCAGCAACGAGGGGGCGGACATTCAGTACTTC.

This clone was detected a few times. CDR3 DNA: TGTGCCAGCAGCTTATCAGGGGCGAGCTATGGCTACACCTTC. Its protein is CASSLSGASYGYTF. The chain recombines TRBV7-9 with TRBJ1-2; a weak D match, TRBD1 (6 bases). This CDR3 region has 14 residues. The V and J ends lost 2 bases and 4 bases respectively, with 11 bases between them. In germline, CDR1 is SEHNR, CDR2 FQNEAQ (reference sequence).